The clone carrying this TCR beta chain was observed once. This entry is derived from a study of CD8 T cells in Susac syndrome. RNA was extracted with the RNeasy kit, and a quantity of about 0.45 to 1 ug was reverse transcribed using random hexamers. TCRdb re-called the immunoSEQ multiplex PCR reads through MiXCR, storing one row per CDR3 protein. Of around 270,000 distinct CDR3 sequences listed, approximately 91% were seen once; the top ten hold roughly 0.2%. Material for sequencing was CD8+ T cells from PBMCs. The sequence derives from a human donor with multiple sclerosis.

The CDR3 DNA sequence: TGTGCCAGCAACCGAGCGGAGACAACAGATACGCAGTATTTT. Translation: CASNRAETTDTQYF. V is TRBV13 and J is TRBJ2-3; weak D call: TRBD2 (5 bases). Germline V lookup: CDR1 PRHDT, CDR2 FYEKMQ (reference sequence). The CDR3 runs 14 residues. Trimming stripped 7 bases from V and 3 bases from J, with 14 bases between. The full variable domain, completed using reference TRBV13 and TRBJ2-3, is AAGVIQSPRHLIKEKRETATLKCYPIPRHDTVYWYQQGPGQDPQFLISFYEKMQSDKGSIPDRFSAQQFSDYHSELNMSSLELGDSALYFCASNRAETTDTQYFGPGTRLTVL.